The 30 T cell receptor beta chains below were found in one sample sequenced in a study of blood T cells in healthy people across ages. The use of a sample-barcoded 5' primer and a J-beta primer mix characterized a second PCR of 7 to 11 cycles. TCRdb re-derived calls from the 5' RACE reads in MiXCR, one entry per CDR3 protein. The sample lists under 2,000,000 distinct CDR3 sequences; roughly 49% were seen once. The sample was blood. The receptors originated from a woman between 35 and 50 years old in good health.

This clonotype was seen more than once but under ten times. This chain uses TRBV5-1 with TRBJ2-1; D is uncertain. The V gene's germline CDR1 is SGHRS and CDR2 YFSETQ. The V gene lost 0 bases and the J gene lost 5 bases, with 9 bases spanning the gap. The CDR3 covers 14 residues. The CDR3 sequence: CASSLVPPDNEQFF. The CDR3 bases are TGCGCCAGCAGCTTGGTCCCGCCTGACAATGAGCAGTTCTTC.

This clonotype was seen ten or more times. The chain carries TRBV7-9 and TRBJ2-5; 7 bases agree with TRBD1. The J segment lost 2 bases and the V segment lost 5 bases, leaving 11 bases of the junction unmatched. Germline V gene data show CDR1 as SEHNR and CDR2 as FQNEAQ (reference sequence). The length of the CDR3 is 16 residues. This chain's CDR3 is CASSAGTANLQETQYF. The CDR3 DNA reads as TGTGCCAGCAGCGCCGGGACAGCGAATTTACAAGAGACCCAGTACTTC.

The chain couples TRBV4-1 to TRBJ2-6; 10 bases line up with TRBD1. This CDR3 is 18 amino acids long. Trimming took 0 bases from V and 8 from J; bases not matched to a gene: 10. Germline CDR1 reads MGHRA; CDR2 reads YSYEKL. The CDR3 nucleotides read TGCGCCAGCAGCCAAGAGGCGGGACAGGGGACAGGGACCAACGTCCTGACTTTC. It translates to CASSQEAGQGTGTNVLTF.

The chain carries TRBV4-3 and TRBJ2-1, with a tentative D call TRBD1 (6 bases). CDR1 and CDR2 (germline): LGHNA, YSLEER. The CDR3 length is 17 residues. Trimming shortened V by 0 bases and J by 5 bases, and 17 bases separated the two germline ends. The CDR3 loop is CASSQDYPGAKNNEQFF. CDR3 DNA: TGCGCCAGCAGCCAAGATTATCCAGGGGCGAAGAACAATGAGCAGTTCTTC.

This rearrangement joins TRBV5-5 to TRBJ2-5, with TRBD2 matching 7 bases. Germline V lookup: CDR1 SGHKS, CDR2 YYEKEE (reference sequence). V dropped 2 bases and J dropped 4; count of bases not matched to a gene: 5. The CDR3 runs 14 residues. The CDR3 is CASSFGGSLETQYF. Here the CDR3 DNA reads TGTGCCAGCAGCTTCGGGGGGTCCCTAGAGACCCAGTACTTC. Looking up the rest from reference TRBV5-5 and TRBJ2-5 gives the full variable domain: DAGVTQSPTHLIKTRGQQVTLRCSPISGHKSVSWYQQVLGQGPQFIFQYYEKEERGRGNFPDRFSARQFPNYSSELNVNALLLGDSALYLCASSFGGSLETQYFGPGTRLLVL.

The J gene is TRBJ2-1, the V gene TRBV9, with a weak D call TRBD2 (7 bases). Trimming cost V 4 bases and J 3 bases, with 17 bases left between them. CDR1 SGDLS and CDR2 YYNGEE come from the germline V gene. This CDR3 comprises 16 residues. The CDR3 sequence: CASSPRGGAYYNEQFF. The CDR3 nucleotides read TGTGCCAGCAGCCCCCGTGGGGGGGCCTACTACAATGAGCAGTTCTTC.

CDR3 nucleotide sequence: TGTGCCAGCAGTGAAGAAAGGGGAAGGAGAGCGGAGACCCAGTACTTC. This gives the protein CASSEERGRRAETQYF. This chain links TRBV6-1 with TRBJ2-4, with D possibly TRBD1 on 5 matching bases. The J call may be faulty, since TRBJ2-5 better matches the DNA end. CDR3 length equals 16 residues. Germline V gene lookup returns CDR1 MNHNS and CDR2 SASEGT.

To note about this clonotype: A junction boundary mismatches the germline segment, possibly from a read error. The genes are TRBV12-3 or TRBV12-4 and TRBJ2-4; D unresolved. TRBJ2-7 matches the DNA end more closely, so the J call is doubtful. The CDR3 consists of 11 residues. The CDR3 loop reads CAGSDPYEQYF. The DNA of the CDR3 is TGTGCCGGCAGTGACCCATACGAGCAGTACTTC.

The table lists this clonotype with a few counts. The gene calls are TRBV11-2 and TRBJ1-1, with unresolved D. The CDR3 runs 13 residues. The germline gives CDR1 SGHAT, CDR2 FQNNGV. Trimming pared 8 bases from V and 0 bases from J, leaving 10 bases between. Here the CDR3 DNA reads TGTGCCAGCTCTTTTCTGATGAACACTGAAGCTTTCTTT. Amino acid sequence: CASSFLMNTEAFF.

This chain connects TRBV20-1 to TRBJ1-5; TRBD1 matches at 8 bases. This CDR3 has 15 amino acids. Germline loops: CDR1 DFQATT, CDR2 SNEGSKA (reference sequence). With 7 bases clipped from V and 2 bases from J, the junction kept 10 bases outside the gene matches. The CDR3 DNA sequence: TGCAGTGTACCAGGGGGCGCGTCCGGCAATCAGCCCCAGCATTTT. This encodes CSVPGGASGNQPQHF.

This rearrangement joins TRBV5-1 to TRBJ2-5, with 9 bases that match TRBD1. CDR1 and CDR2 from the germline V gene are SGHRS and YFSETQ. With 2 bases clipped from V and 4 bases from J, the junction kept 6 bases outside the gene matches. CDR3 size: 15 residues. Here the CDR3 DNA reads TGCGCCAGCAGCTTATCACAGGGGGCGAGAGAGACCCAGTACTTC. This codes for CASSLSQGARETQYF.

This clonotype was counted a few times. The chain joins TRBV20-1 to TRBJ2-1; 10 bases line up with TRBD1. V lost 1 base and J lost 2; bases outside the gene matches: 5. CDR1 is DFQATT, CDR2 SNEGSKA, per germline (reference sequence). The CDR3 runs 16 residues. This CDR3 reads CSARVGQGGPYNEQFF. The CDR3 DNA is TGCAGTGCTAGAGTTGGACAGGGGGGCCCCTACAATGAGCAGTTCTTC.

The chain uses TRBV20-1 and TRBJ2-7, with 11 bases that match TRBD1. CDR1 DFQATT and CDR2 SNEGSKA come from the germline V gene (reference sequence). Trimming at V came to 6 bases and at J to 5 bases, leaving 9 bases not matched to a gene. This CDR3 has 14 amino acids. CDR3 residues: CSAPWGQGVHEQYF. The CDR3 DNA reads TGCAGTGCCCCATGGGGACAGGGGGTCCACGAGCAGTACTTC.

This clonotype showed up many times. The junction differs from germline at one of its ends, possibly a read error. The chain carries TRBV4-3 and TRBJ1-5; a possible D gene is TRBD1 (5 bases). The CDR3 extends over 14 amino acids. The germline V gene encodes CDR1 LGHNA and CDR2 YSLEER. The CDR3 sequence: CASSQGTGNQPQHF. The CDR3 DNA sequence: TGTGCCAGCAGCCAAGGGACGGGTAATCAGCCCCAGCATTTT.

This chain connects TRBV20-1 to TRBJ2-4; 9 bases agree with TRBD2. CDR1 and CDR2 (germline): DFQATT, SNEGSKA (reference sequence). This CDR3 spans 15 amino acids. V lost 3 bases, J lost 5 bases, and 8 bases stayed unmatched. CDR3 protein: CSASPSGRSENIQYF. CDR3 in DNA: TGCAGTGCTAGCCCCAGCGGGAGGAGCGAAAACATTCAGTACTTC.

Here the CDR3 reads CASSPHRGAEQFF. The CDR3 nucleotides read TGTGCCAGCAGCCCTCACCGGGGGGCTGAGCAGTTCTTC. The rearrangement uses TRBV11-2 and TRBJ2-1, with D maybe TRBD2 (7 bases). Looked up from germline, CDR1 is SGHAT and CDR2 is FQNNGV. Deletions cut 5 bases from V and 9 bases from J, with 14 bases between. The CDR3 is made up of 13 amino acids.

CDR3 in amino acids: CASSRPGREGNSPLHF. The CDR3, as DNA: TGTGCCAGCAGCCGGCCGGGGAGGGAAGGCAATTCACCCCTCCACTTT. V is TRBV7-2 and J is TRBJ1-6; D unclear. The CDR3 has 16 residues. V was clipped by 5 bases and J by 7 bases, with 18 bases between them. CDR1 SGHTA and CDR2 FQGNSA come from the germline V gene.

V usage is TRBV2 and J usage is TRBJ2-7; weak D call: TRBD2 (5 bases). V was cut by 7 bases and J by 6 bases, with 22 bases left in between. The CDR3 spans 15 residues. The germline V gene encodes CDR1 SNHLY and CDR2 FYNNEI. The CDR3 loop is CASTGEGKAGPEQYF. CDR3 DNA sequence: TGTGCCAGCACCGGCGAGGGTAAGGCAGGACCCGAGCAGTACTTC. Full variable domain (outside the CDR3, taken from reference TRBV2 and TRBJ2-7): EPEVTQTPSHQVTQMGQEVILRCVPISNHLYFYWYRQILGQKVEFLVSFYNNEISEKSEIFDDQFSVERPDGSNFTLKIRSTKLEDSAMYFCASTGEGKAGPEQYFGPGTRLTVT.

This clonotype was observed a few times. CDR3 coding DNA: TGTGCCAGCAGCGTAGGAGCGGGGAAGGCTTACAATGAGCAGTTCTTC. The encoded protein is CASSVGAGKAYNEQFF. The chain couples TRBV9 to TRBJ2-1, with 7 bases fitting TRBD2. Trimming removed 0 bases from V and 4 bases from J; junction bases left unmatched: 7. The CDR3 contains 16 residues. Per the germline V gene, CDR1 is SGDLS and CDR2 is YYNGEE.

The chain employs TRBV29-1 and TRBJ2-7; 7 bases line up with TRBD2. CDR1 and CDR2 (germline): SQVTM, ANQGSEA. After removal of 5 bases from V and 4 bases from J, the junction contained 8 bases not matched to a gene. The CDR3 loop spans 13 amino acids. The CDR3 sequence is CSVTGMGGYEQYF. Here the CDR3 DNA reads TGCAGCGTTACGGGGATGGGAGGGTACGAGCAGTACTTC.

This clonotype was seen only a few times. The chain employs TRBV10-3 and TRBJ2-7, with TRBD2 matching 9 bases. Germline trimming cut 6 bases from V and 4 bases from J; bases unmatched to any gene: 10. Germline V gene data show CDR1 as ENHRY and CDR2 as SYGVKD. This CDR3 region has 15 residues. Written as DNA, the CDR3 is TGTGCCATCAGGGATAGCGGGGGCCCTTCGTACGAGCAGTACTTC. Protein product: CAIRDSGGPSYEQYF.

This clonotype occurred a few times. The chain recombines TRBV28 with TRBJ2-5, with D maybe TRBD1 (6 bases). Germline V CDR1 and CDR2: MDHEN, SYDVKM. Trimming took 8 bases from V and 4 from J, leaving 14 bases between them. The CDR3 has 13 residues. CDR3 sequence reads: CASQGTPRETQYF. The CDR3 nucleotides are TGTGCCAGCCAGGGGACACCTAGAGAGACCCAGTACTTC.

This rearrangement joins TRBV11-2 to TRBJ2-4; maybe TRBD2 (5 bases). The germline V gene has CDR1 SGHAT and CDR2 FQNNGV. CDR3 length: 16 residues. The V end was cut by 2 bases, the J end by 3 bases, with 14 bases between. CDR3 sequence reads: CASSLRTGGDKNIQYF. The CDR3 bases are TGTGCCAGCAGCTTAAGGACCGGAGGCGACAAAAACATTCAGTACTTC. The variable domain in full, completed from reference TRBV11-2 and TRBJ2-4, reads EAGVAQSPRYKIIEKRQSVAFWCNPISGHATLYWYQQILGQGPKLLIQFQNNGVVDDSQLPKDRFSAERLKGVDSTLKIQPAKLEDSAVYLCASSLRTGGDKNIQYFGAGTRLSVL.

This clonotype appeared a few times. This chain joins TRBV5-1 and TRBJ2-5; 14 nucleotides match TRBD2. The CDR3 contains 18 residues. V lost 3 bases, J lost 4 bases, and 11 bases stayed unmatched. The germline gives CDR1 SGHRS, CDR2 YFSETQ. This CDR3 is CASSSGLAGDAPRETQYF. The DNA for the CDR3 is TGCGCCAGCAGCTCGGGACTAGCGGGGGATGCCCCTCGAGAGACCCAGTACTTC.

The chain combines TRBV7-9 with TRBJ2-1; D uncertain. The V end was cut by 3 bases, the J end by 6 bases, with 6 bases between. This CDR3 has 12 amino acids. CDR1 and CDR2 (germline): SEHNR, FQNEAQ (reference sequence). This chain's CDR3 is CASSFQVNEQFF. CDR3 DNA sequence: TGTGCCAGCAGCTTTCAGGTCAATGAGCAGTTCTTC.

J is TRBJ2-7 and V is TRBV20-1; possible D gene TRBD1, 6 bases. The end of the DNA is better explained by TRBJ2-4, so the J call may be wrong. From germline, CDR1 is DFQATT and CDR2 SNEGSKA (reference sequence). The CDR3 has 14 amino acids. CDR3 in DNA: TGCAGTGCTAGGGTAACAGGGTTGGGGGACATTCAGTACTTC. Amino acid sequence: CSARVTGLGDIQYF.

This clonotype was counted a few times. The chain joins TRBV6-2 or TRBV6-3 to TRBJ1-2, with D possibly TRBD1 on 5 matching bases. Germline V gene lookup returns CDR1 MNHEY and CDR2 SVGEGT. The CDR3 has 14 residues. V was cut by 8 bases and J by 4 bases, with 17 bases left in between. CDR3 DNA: TGTGCCAGCGGCAATGGGGCCAGACGCTATGGCTACACCTTC. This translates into CASGNGARRYGYTF.

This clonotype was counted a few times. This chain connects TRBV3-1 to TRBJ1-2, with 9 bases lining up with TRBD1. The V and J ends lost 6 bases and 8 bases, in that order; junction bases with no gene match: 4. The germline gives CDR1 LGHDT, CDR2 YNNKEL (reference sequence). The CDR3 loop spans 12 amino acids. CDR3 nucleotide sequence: TGTGCCAGCAGTACTACAGGGGGCGGCTACACCTTC. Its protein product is CASSTTGGGYTF.

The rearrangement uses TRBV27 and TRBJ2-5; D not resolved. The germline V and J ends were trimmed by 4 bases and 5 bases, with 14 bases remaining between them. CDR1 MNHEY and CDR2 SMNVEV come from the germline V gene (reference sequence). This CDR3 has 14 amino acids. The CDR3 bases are TGTGCCAGCAGTTGGCGTGGAATCGAGGAGACCCAGTACTTC. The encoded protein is CASSWRGIEETQYF.

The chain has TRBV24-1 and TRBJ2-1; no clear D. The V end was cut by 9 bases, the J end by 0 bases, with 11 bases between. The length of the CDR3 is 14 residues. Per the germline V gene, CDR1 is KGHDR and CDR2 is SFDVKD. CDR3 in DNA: TGTGCCACCCGCGGATCGAGCTCCTACAATGAGCAGTTCTTC. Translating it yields CATRGSSSYNEQFF.